The following is a T cell receptor beta chain sequence with its context. The data are from a study of blood T cell repertoires in COVID-19. Across the whole study: Samples representing acute and convalescent COVID-19 were sourced from the United States, Italy and Spain. T cells, B-cell-depleted T cells, or PBMCs supplied cDNA or gDNA.

Per the original data handling: Scientists estimated how many nucleated cells there were by amplifying reference gene primers. Produced via immunoSEQ multiplex PCR; TCRdb's table is partial and in-frame only. That table furnishes V, J and clone size, whereas the DNA furnished D and trimming. The data contain roughly 220,000 clones, 80% to 90% of them singletons. The CDR3 totals 14 residues. Germline V gene lookup returns CDR1 LGHDT and CDR2 YNNKEL (reference sequence). Trimming pared 2 bases from V and 6 bases from J, leaving 11 bases between. Input material: peripheral blood. The gene calls are TRBV3-1 (or the pseudogene TRBV3-2) and TRBJ1-5, with D unclear. The receptor's source is a woman between 55 and 75 years old who had recovered from COVID-19. The CDR3 here is CASSQNGGFQPQHF. As DNA, the CDR3 is TGTGCCAGCAGCCAAAATGGAGGGTTTCAGCCCCAGCATTTT.